The T cell receptor beta chain under discussion was sequenced for a study of molecular identifiers for immune sequencing clone quantification. There are many counts of this clonotype. Its target is not known. Listed TCR primers and previously described methods were used for bulk TCR libraries. TCRdb re-derived calls from the PCR reads in MiXCR, one entry per CDR3 protein. Among about half a million distinct CDR3 sequences listed, around 21% were seen once. V lost 3 bases and J lost 2; bases outside the gene matches: 5. Germline assignment: CDR1 LNHDA and CDR2 SQIVND (reference sequence). This CDR3 is built from 16 residues. General study findings and limits: Detectable among about a million naive cells, according to reports, was Jurkat TCR RNA spiked in from one cell. Effector cells kept over 99% of their molecules in clones above 20 RNA copies, while naive cells kept under 1% there. The sizes of highly expanded clones could be underestimated when identical TCR molecules share a barcode.

This receptor was identified in a human donor in good health. Some libraries in this study had Jurkat cell RNA spiked in. The chain carries TRBV19 and TRBJ2-3; TRBD2 aligns across 10 bases. The specimen sequenced was naive CD8+ T cells from blood, with Jurkat cell RNA spiked in. Sample subset: FACS-sorted CD8+CD4-CCR7+CD45RA+ naive T cells. The CDR3 is CASSIASGGTTDTQYF. The CDR3 nucleotides read TGTGCCAGTAGTATCGCTAGCGGGGGCACCACAGATACGCAGTATTTT. Full variable domain (remainder filled in from reference TRBV19 and TRBJ2-3): DGGITQSPKYLFRKEGQNVTLSCEQNLNHDAMYWYRQDPGQGLRLIYYSQIVNDFQKGDIAEGYSVSREKKESFPLTVTSAQKNPTAFYLCASSIASGGTTDTQYFGPGTRLTVL.